This paragraph reports one T cell receptor (beta chain). The data were obtained in a study of monozygotic twins with cystic fibrosis. Generated by immunoSEQ multiplex PCR, the TCRdb table keeps only in-frame clones and is missing some. The sample has about 14,000 clones; approximately 92% are singletons. The V gene end was trimmed by 5 bases and the J gene end by 7 bases; junction bases not matched to a gene: 9. CDR3 size: 15 residues. Germline CDR1 is MNHEY and CDR2 is SVGAGI. The gene calls are TRBV6-5 and TRBJ1-2; the match to TRBD1 covers 11 bases. Material for sequencing was blood. This receptor was taken from a girl aged 2 to 10 with cystic fibrosis. The CDR3 here is CASSPAGQGGGGYTF. The DNA for the CDR3 is TGTGCCAGCAGTCCCGCGGGACAGGGGGGTGGTGGCTACACCTTC.